This T cell receptor (beta chain) was identified in a study of T cell repertoires in cytomegalovirus infection. For the study at large: Recently identified HLA-C-restricted and well-studied HLA-B-restricted CMV epitopes were used. From public TCR beta signatures came an indication of both CMV infection and matching HLA type.

Germline CDR1 and CDR2: MNHNS and SASEGT. The CDR3 is made up of 14 amino acids. J gave up 6 bases and V 5 bases, and 6 bases lay outside the gene matches. TCRdb fed the reads into MiXCR, producing one record per CDR3 protein. Here the sample spans some 900,000 distinct CDR3 sequences, 30% to 35% being singletons. This clonotype appeared a few times. Its antigen remains unidentified. The V gene is TRBV6-1, the J gene TRBJ1-5; 8 bases fit TRBD1. This clonotype was obtained from a human donor in good health (CMV status not recorded). Some clones in this sample may be carry-over from other donors' samples. Source: cultured CD8+ T cells from PBMCs, taken from culture after CMV antigen stimulation. In nucleotides, the CDR3 is TGTGCCAGCAGTCCTCGGACAGGGCTTCAGCCCCAGCATTTT. This translates into CASSPRTGLQPQHF.